Presented here are 8 T cell receptor beta chains from one specimen sequenced in a study of T cells after yellow fever vaccination. MiXCR, applied by TCRdb to the 5' RACE reads, yields one record per CDR3 protein. Counted here are over 35,000 distinct CDR3 sequences, around 6.4% occurring once; the ten biggest clones make up 10%. The sequences come from PBMCs, either bulk or a sorted T-cell subset (CD4+, CD8+, memory, or dextramer-sorted; not recorded which), collected 45 days after the yellow fever booster vaccination. The receptors come from a man aged 25-45 years who received the YFV17D yellow fever vaccine.

This clonotype was recorded many times. The chain links TRBV6-1 to TRBJ2-7, with 7 bases that match TRBD2. Germline CDR1 MNHNS, CDR2 SASEGT. V lost 8 bases to trimming and J lost 7 bases; unmatched junction nucleotides: 14. The CDR3 spans 14 residues. CDR3 residues: CASAATGTTGEQYF. The CDR3 DNA follows: TGTGCCAGCGCCGCGACCGGGACTACGGGAGAGCAGTACTTC.

There are many counts of this clonotype. This chain connects TRBV15 to TRBJ1-3; possible D gene TRBD1, 5 bases. V was pared by 4 bases and J by 2 bases, with 12 bases between. The CDR3 is made up of 15 amino acids. Germline loops: CDR1 LNHNV, CDR2 YYDKDF (reference sequence). The CDR3 here is CATSTRGGPGNTIYF. CDR3 sequence (DNA): TGTGCCACCAGCACCCGGGGGGGTCCTGGAAACACCATATATTTT.

The sample holds many counts of this clonotype. The chain uses TRBV11-2 and TRBJ2-5; 7 bases map to TRBD1. The CDR3 spans 14 residues. V trimming: 3 bases; J trimming: 2 bases; junction bases outside the gene matches: 3. Germline V gene sequence: CDR1 SGHAT, CDR2 FQNNGV. In DNA, the CDR3 is TGTGCCAGCAGCTTCCCGGGACAGCAAGAGACCCAGTACTTC. Encoded protein: CASSFPGQQETQYF. Looking up the rest from reference TRBV11-2 and TRBJ2-5 gives the full variable domain: EAGVAQSPRYKIIEKRQSVAFWCNPISGHATLYWYQQILGQGPKLLIQFQNNGVVDDSQLPKDRFSAERLKGVDSTLKIQPAKLEDSAVYLCASSFPGQQETQYFGPGTRLLVL.

This clonotype was counted many times. The J gene is TRBJ2-3, the V gene TRBV7-8, with 8 bases lining up with TRBD2. The J segment lost 3 bases and the V segment lost 8 bases, leaving 10 bases of the junction unmatched. Germline V CDR1 and CDR2: SGHVS, FQNEAQ. CDR3 length: 15 residues. The CDR3 region is CASERESGSTDTQYF. The CDR3 DNA is TGTGCCAGCGAGCGGGAGTCGGGATCGACAGATACGCAGTATTTT.

This clonotype was detected ten times or more. The J gene is TRBJ2-3, the V gene TRBV20-1, with D unresolved. Looked up from germline, CDR1 is DFQATT and CDR2 is SNEGSKA (reference sequence). Trimming removed 6 bases from V and 0 bases from J, with 19 bases in between. The CDR3 covers 16 residues. In nucleotides, the CDR3 is TGCAGTGCGATCCCCCGCCTGCGCCTCAGCACAGATACGCAGTATTTT. This encodes CSAIPRLRLSTDTQYF.

This clonotype was counted ten times or more. The chain carries TRBV19 and TRBJ2-1, with 11 nucleotides matching TRBD2. V trimming: 3 bases; J trimming: 4 bases; junction bases outside the gene matches: 5. There are 16 residues in the CDR3. In germline, CDR1 is LNHDA, CDR2 SQIVND (reference sequence). In DNA form, the CDR3 reads TGTGCCAGTAGTATCCAACCTAGCGGGAGGTACAATGAGCAGTTCTTC. Protein: CASSIQPSGRYNEQFF.

This clonotype showed up many times. V and J are TRBV6-5 and TRBJ2-7; D is unresolved. Germline CDR1 is MNHEY and CDR2 is SVGAGI. The CDR3 is made up of 14 amino acids. V shed 4 bases and J shed 0 bases, with 10 bases lying between them. The CDR3 DNA follows: TGTGCCAGCAGTTCGGACGTAGTCTCCTACGAGCAGTACTTC. Its protein product is CASSSDVVSYEQYF.

The chain combines TRBV5-1 with TRBJ1-2, with no clear D. Germline V gene sequence: CDR1 SGHRS, CDR2 YFSETQ. V gave up 5 bases and J gave up 1 base, with 12 bases separating them. This CDR3 has 14 amino acids. DNA for the CDR3: TGCGCCAGCAGGGACCAAATGAGTAACTATGGCTACACCTTC. Its translation is CASRDQMSNYGYTF.